The clone carrying this T cell receptor (beta chain) was counted only a few times. Its antigen is as yet unknown. Germline V gene lookup returns CDR1 LGHNA and CDR2 YNFKEQ. The junction had 12 bases not matched to a gene; V was cut back by 0 bases and J by 4 bases. The CDR3 sequence is 20 residues long. This entry belongs to a study of beta chain features in type 1 diabetes. As for the study in general: In all, some 100,000,000 sorted cells from all samples were analyzed. Findings and limits, study-wide: Insertions at VDJ junctions were less frequent in type 1 diabetes patients. These patients also deleted more nucleotides at the same junctions.

Expressed TCRB transcripts were sequenced because the isolated RNA had all been reverse transcribed beforehand. An average approximately 4 million reads came from naive, central memory and regulatory T cell samples. Repertoires were generated with immunoSEQ multiplex PCR, while TCRdb's copy carries only in-frame clones and drops some. The profile shows around 180,000 clones, roughly an eighth of them singletons. Sort purity for all populations was recorded as exceeding 98%. Sequenced: central memory CD4+ T cells from blood. The origin of this receptor is a young woman in good health. The chain is built from TRBV4-2 and TRBJ2-1, with 13 nucleotides matching TRBD2. Here the CDR3 DNA reads TGTGCCAGCAGCCAAGATCAGACTAGCGGGAGGATAGAGTCATACAATGAGCAGTTCTTC. Its translation is CASSQDQTSGRIESYNEQFF.